This T cell receptor (beta chain) stems from a study of T cell repertoires in cytomegalovirus infection (dated by TCRdb to between 2018 and 2020). For context, the study as a whole: Peptide stimulations targeted recently identified HLA-C-restricted CMV epitopes, whose presentation resists viral immunomodulation, together with well-studied HLA-B-restricted epitopes. Donor HLA type was relevant to the analysis, because carriage of CMV infection together with the matching HLA type was indicated by public TCR beta signatures. What the study reported, not specific to this receptor: In both this cohort and an independent roughly 330-donor cohort, the cumulative frequency of public TCR beta family members distinguished carriers of CMV infection plus the relevant HLA type. The ex vivo response was dominated by HLA-C-restricted CMV-specific TCR beta clonotypes, and the single most frequent clonotype in two of eight donors was supplied by these HLA-C-restricted clonotypes.

This clonotype was detected only a few times. Its recognized antigen is unknown. There are no base qualities to consult, and no much larger clone falls within one base. The germline V gene supplies CDR1 MDHEN and CDR2 SYDVKM. V was cut back by 5 bases and J by 9 bases, leaving a gap of 14 bases between them. Reading from cysteine to phenylalanine, the CDR3 counts 12 amino acids. The entry retains the CDR3 DNA only, 36 bases that are in frame from base 1. The sequencer was an Illumina HiSeq 1500. TCRdb reprocessing: public reads trimmed at Q25 with fastp, clones called with MiXCR, in-frame beta chains kept. Entries that share a CDR3 protein sequence are merged under the most common genes and DNA. This sample comprises hundreds of thousands of distinct CDR3 sequences, around 35% of them detected only once. Jointly, the top ten make up 15% to 20% of the sample. Per the publication, the treatment or condition label means: in vitro stimulation with specific CMV peptide epitopes to enrich CMV-specific T cells.

The clonotype was recovered from a human donor in good health (CMV status not recorded). Some clones in this sample may be carry-over from other donors' samples. The sample consisted of cultured PBMCs, taken from culture after CMV antigen stimulation. The sequence is built from TRBV28 and TRBJ2-7; no D gene can be assigned with confidence. The CDR3 region has the sequence CASSPTPTRQYF. In nucleotides, the sequence is TGTGCCAGCAGTCCTACACCTACGAGGCAGTACTTC.